Listed below are T cell receptor beta chains from one sample, sequenced in a study of graft-versus-host responses after intestinal transplantation. Sequencing used immunoSEQ multiplex PCR; TCRdb keeps in-frame clones, though not all of them. The repertoire has around 55,000 clones, roughly nine tenths of them found once; the top ten carry under 0.65%. No antigen has been assigned to these receptors. The sample consisted of unstimulated CD4+ T cells sorted from spleen or lymph node cells, taken before transplant. These receptors originate from a human donor who was the organ donor for an intestinal transplant. Each CDR3 is given without its conserved first and last residue. Clone size is not always given. Where it is, it says once, few, many or a class for expanded clones.

V | size | CDR3
TRBV4-2 | - | ASSRLAGGPGYEQY
TRBV5-6 | - | ASSTRESGTEAF
TRBV5-4 | - | ASSLWGRGERQETQY
TRBV23-1 | - | ASSHHRLDRGRDQPQH
TRBV27 | - | ASRGQGARVSLGF
TRBV11-1 | - | ASSLQGTGANVLT
TRBV19 | - | ASSKRDRVETQY
TRBV9 | - | ASSVGAGGVDEQF
TRBV19 | - | ASSISGTGDNQPQH
TRBV19 | - | ASSIDRGYEKLF
TRBV29-1 | - | SVEDPGASGSPQETQY
TRBV28 | - | ASNPPRDTYEQY
TRBV19 | once | ASSIFMADTQY
TRBV13 | - | ASSPRDRGLYEQY
TRBV27 | - | ASSPSPRGPQETQY
TRBV7-9 | - | ASSLGTGGSNEQF
TRBV12-5 | - | ASGSGLDTDTQY
TRBV6-5 | - | ASSRRGMNTEAF
TRBV4-3 | - | ASSQASSGTLVNTGELF
TRBV6-5 | - | ASSSPGGPTDEQF
TRBV7-9 | - | ASSPQALGVGEQF
TRBV5-6 | - | ASSAYQGALSDTQY